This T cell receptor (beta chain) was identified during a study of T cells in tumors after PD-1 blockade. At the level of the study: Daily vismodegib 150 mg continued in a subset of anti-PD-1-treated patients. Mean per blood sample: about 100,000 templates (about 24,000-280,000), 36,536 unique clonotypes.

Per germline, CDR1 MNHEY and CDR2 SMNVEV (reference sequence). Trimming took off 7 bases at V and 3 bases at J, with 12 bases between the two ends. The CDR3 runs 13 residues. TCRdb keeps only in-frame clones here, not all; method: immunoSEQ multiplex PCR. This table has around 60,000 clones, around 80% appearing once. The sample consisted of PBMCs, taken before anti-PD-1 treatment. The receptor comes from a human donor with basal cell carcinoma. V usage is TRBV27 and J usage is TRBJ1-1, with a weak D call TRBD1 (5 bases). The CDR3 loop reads CASKGPLYTEAFF. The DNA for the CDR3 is TGTGCCAGCAAGGGGCCCCTTTACACTGAAGCTTTCTTT.